This TCR beta chain is drawn from a study of shared clonotypes between healthy human individuals. TCRdb's copy holds only in-frame clones and misses some; the assay was immunoSEQ multiplex PCR. This table has about 2.4 million clones, over 85% appearing once. This CDR3 comprises 13 residues. The V gene end was trimmed by 0 bases and the J gene end by 5 bases; junction bases not matched to a gene: 2. CDR1 SGDLS and CDR2 YYNGEE come from the germline V gene. About this clone itself: Other DNA sequences from this sample encode an identical CDR3 as well.

This clonotype originated in a man aged 18 to 29 in good health. Some clones in this sample may be carry-over from other donors' samples. The sequenced sample consisted of naive CD4+ T cells from PBMCs. Specified subset: CD45RA+ positively selected. The chain employs TRBV9 and TRBJ2-7; 7 nucleotides agree with TRBD1. The CDR3 region is CASSVGQGNEQYF. The CDR3 DNA reads as TGTGCCAGCAGCGTAGGACAGGGAAACGAGCAGTACTTC.